The 27 T cell receptor beta chains listed next were all sequenced from one sample in a study of cytomegalovirus exposure and HLA in healthy donors. Vbeta (60) and Jbeta (13) primers were used in the PCR. Sequencing was performed with immunoSEQ multiplex PCR; in TCRdb, only in-frame clones are kept and a portion is missing. Of 150,000 to 200,000 clones listed, approximately 79% are singletons. The sample taken for sequencing was PBMCs. Source of these receptors: a human donor in good health.

The J gene is TRBJ1-2, the V gene TRBV6-6, with D hard to call. The germline V and J ends were trimmed by 4 bases and 3 bases, with 9 bases remaining between them. Per germline, CDR1 MNHNY and CDR2 SVGAGI (reference sequence). This CDR3 has 13 amino acids. For the CDR3, the DNA is TGTGCCAGCAGTTCAGGATCTTACTATGGCTACACCTTC. It translates to CASSSGSYYGYTF.

The V call is TRBV4-3, the J call TRBJ2-1; 9 nucleotides line up with TRBD1. This CDR3 contains 15 residues. V lost 3 bases and J lost 6; bases outside the gene matches: 6. Germline-derived CDR1 and CDR2 are LGHNA and YSLEER. The CDR3 spells CASSHTGTGSNEQFF. As DNA, the CDR3 is TGCGCCAGCAGCCATACCGGGACAGGGTCCAATGAGCAGTTCTTC.

For the CDR3, the DNA is TGCGCCAGCAGCCAAAGGGCGGGGTCAACCGGGGAGCTGTTTTTT. Residues: CASSQRAGSTGELFF. This sequence joins TRBV4-3 and TRBJ2-2, with D possibly TRBD2 on 6 matching bases. Trimming took off 2 bases at V and 5 bases at J, with 12 bases between the two ends. Germline V gene data show CDR1 as LGHNA and CDR2 as YSLEER. The CDR3 spans 15 residues.

The CDR3 reads CASSFFDRANSPLHF. The CDR3 nucleotides are TGTGCCAGCAGCTTTTTCGACAGGGCGAATTCACCCCTCCACTTT. The chain has TRBV5-4 and TRBJ1-6, with 7 positions matching TRBD1. The germline CDR1 and CDR2 sequences are SGHNT and YYREEE (reference sequence). The trim removed 2 bases at V and 7 bases at J, leaving 6 bases unmatched. This CDR3 has 15 residues.

This clone was counted a few times. This chain joins TRBV7-2 and TRBJ2-3, with 7 bases identical to TRBD2. The CDR3 runs to 16 residues. Germline CDR1 and CDR2: SGHTA and FQGNSA. Trimming at V came to 3 bases and at J to 2 bases, leaving 8 bases not matched to a gene. The CDR3 protein is CASSFGTTIPTDTQYF. The CDR3 bases are TGTGCCAGCAGCTTTGGGACTACCATACCCACAGATACGCAGTATTTT.

The chain joins TRBV7-9 to TRBJ2-1; TRBD2 matches at 10 bases. With V trimmed by 3 bases and J by 8 bases, 13 bases remained unmatched. The CDR3 is made up of 17 amino acids. CDR1 and CDR2 from the germline V gene are SEHNR and FQNEAQ (reference sequence). In DNA, the CDR3 is TGTGCCAGCAGCTTTATCGTCCCAGCGGGGGGGCTCTATGAGCAGTTCTTC. Its protein product is CASSFIVPAGGLYEQFF.

For this clone: Sequence at one end of the junction differs from germline and may be a read error. The chain joins TRBV7-9 to TRBJ2-7; no clear D. The CDR3 is 12 residues long. CDR1 and CDR2 from the germline V gene are SEHNR and FQNEAQ (reference sequence). In DNA, the CDR3 is TGTTCCAGCAGCTTAACTGATTACGAGCAGTACTTC. Translating gives CSSSLTDYEQYF.

V usage is TRBV7-2 and J usage is TRBJ2-7; 10 nucleotides line up with TRBD2. Germline CDR1 and CDR2: SGHTA and FQGNSA. This CDR3 has 15 residues. The J segment lost 4 bases and the V segment lost 5 bases, leaving 8 bases of the junction unmatched. CDR3 region: CASSPGLASSYEQYF. The CDR3 DNA is TGTGCCAGCAGCCCGGGACTAGCGAGCTCGTACGAGCAGTACTTC.

This rearrangement joins TRBV9 to TRBJ1-5; D unresolved. The V and J ends lost 4 bases and 6 bases respectively, with 11 bases between them. Germline V gene sequence: CDR1 SGDLS, CDR2 YYNGEE. The CDR3 extends over 13 amino acids. Here the CDR3 DNA reads TGTGCCAGCAGCCCGTCGCCGAGTCAGCCCCAGCATTTT. Encoded protein: CASSPSPSQPQHF.

This chain's CDR3 is CASSTAGTSGYEQYF. For the CDR3, the DNA is TGTGCCAGCAGCACCGCCGGGACTAGCGGATACGAGCAGTACTTC. The chain combines TRBV7-2 with TRBJ2-7; 11 nucleotides agree with TRBD2. Germline-derived CDR1 and CDR2 are SGHTA and FQGNSA. This CDR3 contains 15 residues. V was pared by 5 bases and J by 4 bases, with 7 bases of the junction left unmatched. Using reference TRBV7-2 and TRBJ2-7 for the parts outside the CDR3, the full variable domain is GAGVSQSPSNKVTEKGKDVELRCDPISGHTALYWYRQSLGQGLEFLIYFQGNSAPDKSGLPSDRFSAERTGGSVSTLTIQRTQQEDSAVYLCASSTAGTSGYEQYFGPGTRLTVT.

The rearrangement joins TRBV7-2 to TRBJ2-7, with unresolved D. V was clipped by 5 bases and J by 0 bases, with 17 bases between them. Germline CDR1 SGHTA, CDR2 FQGNSA. The CDR3 length is 16 residues. The CDR3 spells CASSPGGYPSSYEQYF. The CDR3 DNA is TGTGCCAGCAGCCCGGGTGGCTACCCGAGCTCCTACGAGCAGTACTTC. Variable domain in full (rest from reference TRBV7-2 and TRBJ2-7): GAGVSQSPSNKVTEKGKDVELRCDPISGHTALYWYRQSLGQGLEFLIYFQGNSAPDKSGLPSDRFSAERTGGSVSTLTIQRTQQEDSAVYLCASSPGGYPSSYEQYFGPGTRLTVT.

This chain uses TRBV4-1 with TRBJ2-5; 9 nucleotides align to TRBD1. The DNA end is more similar to TRBJ2-7, so the J call may be wrong. Germline CDR1 is MGHRA and CDR2 is YSYEKL. The CDR3 runs to 15 residues. CDR3 sequence reads: CASSQGTGTRYEQYF. In DNA, the CDR3 is TGCGCCAGCAGCCAGGGGACAGGGACGAGGTACGAGCAGTACTTC.

V gene TRBV7-8 combines with J gene TRBJ2-1; 14 bases are shared with TRBD2. Germline lookup yields CDR1 SGHVS and CDR2 FQNEAQ. This CDR3 comprises 16 residues. Trimming at V came to 5 bases and at J to 9 bases, leaving 9 bases not matched to a gene. The CDR3 sequence is CASSRGLAGGQGEQFF. In nucleotides, the CDR3 is TGTGCCAGCAGCCGAGGACTAGCGGGGGGCCAGGGTGAGCAGTTCTTC.

This chain connects TRBV6-6 to TRBJ2-2; 8 bases align to TRBD2. Germline CDR1 MNHNY, CDR2 SVGAGI (reference sequence). The CDR3 runs to 16 residues. J gave up 7 bases and V 2 bases, and 9 bases lay outside the gene matches. The CDR3 protein is CASSYRVAGLGGELFF. The CDR3 nucleotides read TGTGCCAGCAGTTACCGGGTAGCGGGGCTTGGCGGGGAGCTGTTTTTT.

This clone was seen more than once but under ten times. This sequence joins TRBV25-1 and TRBJ1-2, with a possible D match to TRBD1 (6 bases). The CDR3 totals 17 residues. Germline CDR1 and CDR2: MGHDK and SYGVNS. V lost 3 bases and J 1 base, leaving 18 bases between the germline ends. The CDR3 sequence: CASSDRYIGGRNYGYTF. The CDR3 nucleotides are TGTGCCAGCAGTGATAGGTATATTGGGGGCCGTAACTATGGCTACACCTTC.

This clone has a single count. The chain links TRBV11-3 to TRBJ1-5; the D is unclear. Trimming stripped 3 bases from V and 1 base from J, with 4 bases between. Germline V gene data show CDR1 as SGHNT and CDR2 as YENEEA. CDR3 length: 13 amino acids. CDR3 sequence reads: CASSLRSNQPQHF. For the CDR3, the DNA is TGTGCCAGCAGCTTGAGAAGCAATCAGCCCCAGCATTTT. Filled out from reference TRBV11-3 and TRBJ1-5, the complete variable domain reads EAGVVQSPRYKIIEKKQPVAFWCNPISGHNTLYWYLQNLGQGPELLIRYENEEAVDDSQLPKDRFSAERLKGVDSTLKIQPAELGDSAVYLCASSLRSNQPQHFGDGTRLSIL.

This chain joins TRBV5-6 and TRBJ2-3; 10 nucleotides line up with TRBD1. V shed 2 bases, J shed 0 bases, and the junction held 9 bases outside the gene matches. Per germline, CDR1 SGHDT and CDR2 YYEEEE. This CDR3 comprises 18 residues. The CDR3 is CASSFPTGGWGSTDTQYF. The DNA of the CDR3 is TGTGCCAGCAGCTTCCCGACAGGGGGCTGGGGGAGCACAGATACGCAGTATTTT.

This clone was counted once. The chain has TRBV9 and TRBJ2-5; 7 nucleotides match TRBD1. Germline CDR1 SGDLS, CDR2 YYNGEE. V was pared by 2 bases and J by 2 bases, with 6 bases of the junction left unmatched. The length of the CDR3 is 15 residues. DNA of the CDR3: TGTGCCAGCAGCGTCTCGACAGGGTTACAAGAGACCCAGTACTTC. Amino acid sequence: CASSVSTGLQETQYF.

V gene TRBV7-6 combines with J gene TRBJ2-7, with 12 nucleotides matching TRBD2. V was pared by 5 bases and J by 6 bases, with 8 bases of the junction left unmatched. CDR1 and CDR2 from the germline V gene are SGHVS and FNYEAQ. This CDR3 spans 15 amino acids. CDR3 in amino acids: CASSSPSGGVLEQYF. In nucleotides, the CDR3 is TGTGCCAGCAGCAGCCCTAGCGGGGGGGTCCTCGAGCAGTACTTC.

This clone appeared once. The chain uses TRBV6-5 and TRBJ2-5, with a possible D match to TRBD2 (6 bases). Trimming removed 5 bases at V and 1 base at J, with 14 bases between. Germline loops: CDR1 MNHEY, CDR2 SVGAGI. CDR3 length equals 15 residues. The CDR3 reads CASSRLGDFQETQYF. CDR3 DNA sequence: TGTGCCAGCAGTAGACTTGGGGACTTCCAAGAGACCCAGTACTTC.

CDR3 sequence: CASSPLHQGLVTDTQYF. The CDR3 nucleotides are TGCGCCAGCAGCCCCTTGCATCAGGGCCTAGTCACAGATACGCAGTATTTT. The chain uses TRBV4-3 and TRBJ2-3; possibly TRBD1 for D (5 bases). Trimming pared 4 bases from V and 2 bases from J, leaving 19 bases between. The CDR3 is made up of 17 amino acids. Looked up from germline, CDR1 is LGHNA and CDR2 is YSLEER.

The chain combines TRBV5-1 with TRBJ2-2; TRBD2 agrees at 12 bases. This CDR3 is 16 amino acids long. The V and J ends lost 0 bases and 4 bases, in that order; junction bases with no gene match: 1. Germline assignment: CDR1 SGHRS and CDR2 YFSETQ. CDR3 residues: CASSLASGGATGELFF. Here the CDR3 DNA reads TGCGCCAGCAGCTTGGCTAGCGGGGGGGCCACCGGGGAGCTGTTTTTT.

This clone was counted only a few times. The chain combines TRBV4-3 with TRBJ1-1; possible D gene TRBD1, 5 bases. The CDR3 is made up of 15 amino acids. The ends were cut back, 0 bases at V and 3 bases at J, with 11 bases in the middle. From germline, CDR1 is LGHNA and CDR2 YSLEER. The CDR3 bases are TGCGCCAGCAGCCAAGATGCCGGGGGGGACACTGAAGCTTTCTTT. Amino acid sequence: CASSQDAGGDTEAFF.

This clone is a singleton in its sample. The V call is TRBV27, the J call TRBJ2-3, with 12 bases lining up with TRBD1. The CDR3 has 19 amino acids. Trimming removed 2 bases from V and 3 bases from J; junction bases left unmatched: 12. Germline V gene sequence: CDR1 MNHEY, CDR2 SMNVEV (reference sequence). CDR3 residues: CASSLEGQGADGGTDTQYF. DNA for the CDR3: TGTGCCAGCAGTTTAGAGGGACAGGGGGCAGATGGAGGTACAGATACGCAGTATTTT.

CDR3 sequence: CASKRDSRMNTEAFF. CDR3 bases: TGTGCCAGTAAACGGGACAGCCGGATGAACACTGAAGCTTTCTTT. V and J are TRBV19 and TRBJ1-1; 7 bases map to TRBD1. CDR1 and CDR2 (germline): LNHDA, SQIVND (reference sequence). The V and J ends lost 7 bases and 0 bases, in that order; junction bases with no gene match: 8. This CDR3 is built from 15 residues.

This sequence joins TRBV9 and TRBJ1-2; 8 bases line up with TRBD1. The CDR3 extends over 16 amino acids. The junction had 9 bases not matched to a gene; V was cut back by 2 bases and J by 3 bases. Germline assignment: CDR1 SGDLS and CDR2 YYNGEE. The CDR3 here is CASSVDRGQADYGYTF. CDR3 DNA sequence: TGTGCCAGCAGCGTCGATCGGGGACAGGCCGACTATGGCTACACCTTC.

This clone has just one count. The chain carries TRBV15 and TRBJ2-7; D remains unclear. Germline V CDR1 and CDR2: LNHNV, YYDKDF (reference sequence). The length of the CDR3 is 16 residues. Trimming cost V 3 bases and J 2 bases, with 17 bases left between them. In nucleotides, the CDR3 is TGTGCCACCAGCAGCCCCCATTATGGGCAGGCCTACGAGCAGTACTTC. This encodes CATSSPHYGQAYEQYF.